These 3 T cell receptor beta chains originate from one sample sequenced in a study of blood T cell repertoires in COVID-19. The protocol was immunoSEQ multiplex PCR, while the TCRdb copy is restricted to in-frame clones and leaves out a portion. The sample includes approximately 280,000 clones, nearly 90% of them seen just once. Sample: PBMCs or T cells enriched from blood (not recorded which). The source is a woman aged 18-30 years with acute COVID-19.

The chain carries TRBV7-2 and TRBJ2-7, with 14 bases identical to TRBD2. The CDR3 is 18 residues long. The V and J ends lost 4 bases and 5 bases, in that order; junction bases with no gene match: 13. Per germline, CDR1 SGHTA and CDR2 FQGNSA. DNA of the CDR3: TGTGCCAGCAGCTCCGGGACTAGCGGGAGCTTGGGTGGTGACGAGCAGTACTTC. This encodes CASSSGTSGSLGGDEQYF.

About this clone: One end of the junction is discordant with germline, which a read error may explain. This chain links TRBV7-8 with TRBJ2-1; D is undetermined. Germline loops: CDR1 SGHVS, CDR2 FQNEAQ. The CDR3 contains 13 residues. The CDR3 DNA follows: TGTGCAAGCAGGAGAAGCTCCTACAATGAGCAGTTCTTC. Translating gives CASRRSSYNEQFF. Variable domain in full (rest from reference TRBV7-8 and TRBJ2-1): GAGVSQSPRYKVAKRGQDVALRCDPISGHVSLFWYQQALGQGPEFLTYFQNEAQLDKSGLPSDRFFAERPEGSVSTLKIQRTQQEDSAVYLCASRRSSYNEQFFGPGTRLTVL.

V gene TRBV7-6 combines with J gene TRBJ1-3; 8 positions agree with TRBD1. This CDR3 has 15 amino acids. Looked up from germline, CDR1 is SGHVS and CDR2 is FNYEAQ. V was clipped by 5 bases and J by 2 bases; unmatched bases: 5. As DNA, the CDR3 is TGTGCCAGCAGCCCCAGGACAGGGACTGGAAACACCATATATTTT. Protein: CASSPRTGTGNTIYF.